The source of this TCR beta chain is a study of T cell changes during pregnancy in multiple sclerosis. From germline, CDR1 is SGHTS and CDR2 YDEGEE. The V end lost 2 bases, the J end lost 8 bases, and 7 bases lay between the germline ends. This CDR3 spans 11 amino acids. This table comes from immunoSEQ multiplex PCR, and its TCRdb copy is limited to in-frame clones, with some not included. The table shows roughly 85,000 clones, with roughly 90% occurring only once. This chain uses TRBV5-8 with TRBJ1-1; D unclear. This clonotype was obtained from a female donor with multiple sclerosis, enrolled in a pregnancy study. This specimen consisted of peripheral blood, obtained in the first trimester of pregnancy. In nucleotides, the CDR3 is TGTGCCAGCAGCTTTGGGCAAGAAGCTTTCTTT. It yields the protein CASSFGQEAFF.